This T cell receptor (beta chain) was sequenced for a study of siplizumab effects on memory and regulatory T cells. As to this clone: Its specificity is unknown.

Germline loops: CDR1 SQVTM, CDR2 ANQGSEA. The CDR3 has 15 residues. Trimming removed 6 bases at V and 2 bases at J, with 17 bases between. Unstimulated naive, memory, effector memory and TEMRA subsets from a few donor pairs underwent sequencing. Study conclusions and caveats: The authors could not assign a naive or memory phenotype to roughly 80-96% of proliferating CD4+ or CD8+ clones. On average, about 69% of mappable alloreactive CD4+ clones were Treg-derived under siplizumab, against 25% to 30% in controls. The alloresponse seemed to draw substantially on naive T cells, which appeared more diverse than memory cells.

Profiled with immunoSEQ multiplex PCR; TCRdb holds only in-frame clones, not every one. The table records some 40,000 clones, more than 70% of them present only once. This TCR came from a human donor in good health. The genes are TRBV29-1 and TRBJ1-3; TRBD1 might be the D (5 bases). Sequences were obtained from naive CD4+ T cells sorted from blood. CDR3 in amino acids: CSVSILVGAGNTIYF. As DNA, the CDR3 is TGCAGCGTATCCATTCTAGTGGGGGCTGGAAACACCATATATTTT.